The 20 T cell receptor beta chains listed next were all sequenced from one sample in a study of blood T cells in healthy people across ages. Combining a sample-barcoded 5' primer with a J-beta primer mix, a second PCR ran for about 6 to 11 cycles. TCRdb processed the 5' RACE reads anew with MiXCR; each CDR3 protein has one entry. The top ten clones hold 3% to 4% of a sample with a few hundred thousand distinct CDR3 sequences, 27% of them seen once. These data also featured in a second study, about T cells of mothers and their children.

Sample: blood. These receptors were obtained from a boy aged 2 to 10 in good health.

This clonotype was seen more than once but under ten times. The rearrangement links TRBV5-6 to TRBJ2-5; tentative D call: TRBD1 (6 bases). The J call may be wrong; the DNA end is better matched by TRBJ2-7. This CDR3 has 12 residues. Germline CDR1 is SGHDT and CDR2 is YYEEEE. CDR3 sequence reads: CASNRQGSEQYF. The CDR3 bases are TGTGCCAGCAACCGGCAGGGGTCCGAGCAGTACTTC.

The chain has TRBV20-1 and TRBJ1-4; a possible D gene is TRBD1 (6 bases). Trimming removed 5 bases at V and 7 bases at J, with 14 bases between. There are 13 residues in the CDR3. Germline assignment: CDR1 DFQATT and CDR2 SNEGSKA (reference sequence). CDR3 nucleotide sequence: TGCAGTGCTTTCTCGAACAGGGCTGAAAAACTGTTTTTT. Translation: CSAFSNRAEKLFF.

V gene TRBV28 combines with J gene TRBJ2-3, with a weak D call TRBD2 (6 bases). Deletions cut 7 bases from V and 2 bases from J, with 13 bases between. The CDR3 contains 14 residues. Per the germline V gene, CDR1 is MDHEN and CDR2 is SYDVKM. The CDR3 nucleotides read TGTGCCAGCATATCGGCGGGGAACACAGATACGCAGTATTTT. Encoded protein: CASISAGNTDTQYF.

As DNA, the CDR3 is TGCAGTGCTAGATCCTCCTACGAGCAGTACTTC. Amino acid sequence: CSARSSYEQYF. The chain is built from TRBV20-1 and TRBJ2-7; D is ambiguous. Deletions cut 2 bases from V and 0 bases from J, with 2 bases between. The germline gives CDR1 DFQATT, CDR2 SNEGSKA (reference sequence). CDR3 length: 11 residues.

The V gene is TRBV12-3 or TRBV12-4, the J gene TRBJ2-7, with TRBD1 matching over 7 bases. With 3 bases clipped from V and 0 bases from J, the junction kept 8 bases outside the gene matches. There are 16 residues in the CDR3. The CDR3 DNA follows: TGTGCCAGCAGTTTCCCTGGGACAGTCAGCTCCTACGAGCAGTACTTC. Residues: CASSFPGTVSSYEQYF.

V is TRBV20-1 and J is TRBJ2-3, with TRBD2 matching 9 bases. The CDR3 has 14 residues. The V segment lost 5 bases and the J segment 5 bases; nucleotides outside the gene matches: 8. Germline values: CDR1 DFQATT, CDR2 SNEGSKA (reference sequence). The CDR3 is CSALRRGGRDTQYF. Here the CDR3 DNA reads TGCAGTGCTCTCCGGCGGGGGGGTAGAGATACGCAGTATTTT.

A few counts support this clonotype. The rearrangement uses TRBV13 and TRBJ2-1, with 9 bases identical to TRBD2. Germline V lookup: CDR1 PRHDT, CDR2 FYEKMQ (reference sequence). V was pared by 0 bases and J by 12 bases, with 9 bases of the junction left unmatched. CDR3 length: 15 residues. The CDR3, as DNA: TGTGCCAGCAGCTTAGGTTTTCTAGCGGGGCTCCCGCAGTTCTTC. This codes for CASSLGFLAGLPQFF.

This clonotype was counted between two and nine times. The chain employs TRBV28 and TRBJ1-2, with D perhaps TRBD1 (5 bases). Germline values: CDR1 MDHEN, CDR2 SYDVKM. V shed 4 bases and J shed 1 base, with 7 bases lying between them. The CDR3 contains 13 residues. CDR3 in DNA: TGTGCCAGCAGTTCGACAGTTAACTATGGCTACACCTTC. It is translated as CASSSTVNYGYTF.

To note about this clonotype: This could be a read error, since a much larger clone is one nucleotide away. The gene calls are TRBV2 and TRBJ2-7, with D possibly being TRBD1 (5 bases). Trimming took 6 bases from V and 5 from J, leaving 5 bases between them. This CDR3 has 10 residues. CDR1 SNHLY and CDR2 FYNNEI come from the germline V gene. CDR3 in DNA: TGTGCCAGCAGGGACAACGAGCAGTACTTC. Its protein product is CASRDNEQYF.

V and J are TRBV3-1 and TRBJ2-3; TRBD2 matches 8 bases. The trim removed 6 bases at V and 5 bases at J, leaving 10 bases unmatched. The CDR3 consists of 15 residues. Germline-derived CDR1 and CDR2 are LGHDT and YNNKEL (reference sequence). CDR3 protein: CASSSPGLAKDTQYF. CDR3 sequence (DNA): TGTGCCAGCAGTTCCCCCGGACTAGCCAAAGATACGCAGTATTTT.

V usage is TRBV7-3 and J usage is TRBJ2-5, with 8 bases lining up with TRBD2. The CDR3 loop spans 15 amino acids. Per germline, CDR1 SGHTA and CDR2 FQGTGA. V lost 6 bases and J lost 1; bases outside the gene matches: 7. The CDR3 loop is CASRPSGGLQETQYF. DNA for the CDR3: TGTGCCAGCAGACCGAGCGGGGGCCTCCAAGAGACCCAGTACTTC.

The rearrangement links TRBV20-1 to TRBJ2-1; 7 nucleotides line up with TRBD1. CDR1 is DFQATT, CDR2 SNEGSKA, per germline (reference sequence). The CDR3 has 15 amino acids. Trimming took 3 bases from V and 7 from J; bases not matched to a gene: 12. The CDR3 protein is CSASRGRTKGNEQFF. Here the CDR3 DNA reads TGCAGTGCTAGTAGGGGGCGGACAAAGGGGAATGAGCAGTTCTTC.

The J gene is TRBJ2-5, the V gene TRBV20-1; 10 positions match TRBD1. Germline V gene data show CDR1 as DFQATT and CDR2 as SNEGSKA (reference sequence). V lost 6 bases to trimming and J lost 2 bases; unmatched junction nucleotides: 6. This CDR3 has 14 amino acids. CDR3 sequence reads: CSARRTGGQETQYF. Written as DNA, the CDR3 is TGCAGTGCCCGAAGGACAGGGGGGCAAGAGACCCAGTACTTC.

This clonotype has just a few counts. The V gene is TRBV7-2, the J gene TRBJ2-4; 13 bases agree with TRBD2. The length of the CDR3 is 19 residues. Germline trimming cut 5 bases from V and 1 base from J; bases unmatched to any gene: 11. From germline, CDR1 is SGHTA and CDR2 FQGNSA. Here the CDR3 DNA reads TGTGCCAGCAGCCACCGACTAGCGGGAGGATCCTTTGCCAAAAACATTCAGTACTTC. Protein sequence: CASSHRLAGGSFAKNIQYF. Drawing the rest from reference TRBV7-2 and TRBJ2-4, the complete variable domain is GAGVSQSPSNKVTEKGKDVELRCDPISGHTALYWYRQSLGQGLEFLIYFQGNSAPDKSGLPSDRFSAERTGGSVSTLTIQRTQQEDSAVYLCASSHRLAGGSFAKNIQYFGAGTRLSVL.

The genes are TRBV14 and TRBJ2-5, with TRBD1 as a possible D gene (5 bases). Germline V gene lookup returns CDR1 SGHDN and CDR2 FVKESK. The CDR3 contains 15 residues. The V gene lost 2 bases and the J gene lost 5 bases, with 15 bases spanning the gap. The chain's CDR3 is CASSQSSGRAETQYF. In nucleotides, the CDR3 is TGTGCCAGCAGCCAATCCAGTGGCAGGGCCGAGACCCAGTACTTC.

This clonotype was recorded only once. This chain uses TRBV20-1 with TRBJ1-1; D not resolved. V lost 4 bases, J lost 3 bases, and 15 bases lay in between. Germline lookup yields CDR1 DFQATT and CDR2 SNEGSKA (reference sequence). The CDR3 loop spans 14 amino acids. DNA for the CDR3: TGCAGTGCTATTAAAGGGAAAGCGGACACTGAAGCTTTCTTT. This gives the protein CSAIKGKADTEAFF.

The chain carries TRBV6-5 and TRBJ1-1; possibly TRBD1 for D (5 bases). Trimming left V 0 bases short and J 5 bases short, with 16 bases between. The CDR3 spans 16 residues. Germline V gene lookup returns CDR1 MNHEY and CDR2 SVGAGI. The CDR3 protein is CASSYSGTRRATEAFF. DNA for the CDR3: TGTGCCAGCAGTTACTCCGGGACCCGGAGGGCGACTGAAGCTTTCTTT.

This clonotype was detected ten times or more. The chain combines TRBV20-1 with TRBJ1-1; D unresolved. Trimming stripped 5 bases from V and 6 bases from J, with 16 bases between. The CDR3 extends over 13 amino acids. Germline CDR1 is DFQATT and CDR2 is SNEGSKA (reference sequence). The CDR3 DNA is TGCAGTGCTCCGGGCCAACTACCGGCTGAAGCTTTCTTT. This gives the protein CSAPGQLPAEAFF.

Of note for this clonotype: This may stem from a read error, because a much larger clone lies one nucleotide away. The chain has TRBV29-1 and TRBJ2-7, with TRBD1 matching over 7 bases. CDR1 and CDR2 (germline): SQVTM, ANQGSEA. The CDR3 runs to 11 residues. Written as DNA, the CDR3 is TGCAGCGTATGGACAGGCTACGGGCAGTACTTC. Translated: CSVWTGYGQYF.

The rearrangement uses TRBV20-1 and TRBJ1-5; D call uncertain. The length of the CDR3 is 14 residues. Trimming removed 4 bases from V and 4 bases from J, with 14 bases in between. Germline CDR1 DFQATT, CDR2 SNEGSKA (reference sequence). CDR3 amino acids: CSATGPEPNQPQHF. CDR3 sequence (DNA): TGCAGTGCTACCGGGCCAGAACCTAATCAGCCCCAGCATTTT.